The present TCR beta chain was sequenced within a study of PD-L1 blockade in urothelial cancer. Study-level background: Intravenous atezolizumab, 1,200 mg every 3 weeks, was begun by patients in about 2014. Blood samples had a median of 141,255 T cells, roughly 83,000 unique TCRs, and clonality 0.08 to 0.09. Overall study findings and caveats: Better survival was predicted by below-median pretreatment blood TCR clonality.

Time point denoted: peripheral blood 6 weeks after treatment start. Diagnoses among patients were locally advanced or metastatic urothelial carcinoma. Generated by immunoSEQ multiplex PCR, the TCRdb table keeps only in-frame clones and is missing some. The sample lists tens of thousands of clones, roughly 86% occurring once. V shed 10 bases, J shed 5 bases, and the junction held 18 bases outside the gene matches. The CDR3 consists of 17 residues. Germline V CDR1 and CDR2: LNHDA, SQIVND (reference sequence). Turning to this clone: The target antigen is unknown.

The chain employs TRBV19 and TRBJ2-7; 12 bases map to TRBD2. The sequencing used PBMCs, collected around atezolizumab (anti-PD-L1) treatment. This receptor was obtained from a man between 60 and 70 years old with urothelial cancer. In DNA form, the CDR3 reads TGTGCCAACACAGGGCTAGCGGGGGGGCCATCCCTCAACGAGCAGTACTTC. Amino acid sequence: CANTGLAGGPSLNEQYF. Filled out from reference TRBV19 and TRBJ2-7, the complete variable domain reads DGGITQSPKYLFRKEGQNVTLSCEQNLNHDAMYWYRQDPGQGLRLIYYSQIVNDFQKGDIAEGYSVSREKKESFPLTVTSAQKNPTAFYLCANTGLAGGPSLNEQYFGPGTRLTVT.